A single sample gave rise to the 13 T cell receptor beta chains below, sequenced in a study of blood T cell repertoires in COVID-19. The data were produced by immunoSEQ multiplex PCR, yet TCRdb's version contains in-frame clones alone and is incomplete. This repertoire shows some 150,000 clones, approximately 88% found once; its top ten account for under 5%. The sequencing input was peripheral blood. The receptor source for this set is a woman aged 60-75 years who had recovered from COVID-19.

This sequence joins TRBV18 and TRBJ2-1; TRBD1 matches 9 bases. CDR3 length: 13 residues. Germline V lookup: CDR1 KGHSH, CDR2 LQKENI. The V and J ends lost 5 bases and 14 bases, in that order; junction bases with no gene match: 10. CDR3 region: CASSFRDRVLEFF. Written as DNA, the CDR3 is TGTGCCAGCTCATTTCGGGACAGGGTTCTAGAGTTCTTC.

The CDR3 nucleotides read TGTGCCAGCGGCTCGGACGGACTTAACTATGGCTACACCTTC. It translates to CASGSDGLNYGYTF. The chain combines TRBV7-8 with TRBJ1-2, with D unclear. The CDR3 runs to 14 residues. Germline lookup yields CDR1 SGHVS and CDR2 FQNEAQ. Trimming pared 8 bases from V and 1 base from J, leaving 14 bases between.

The J gene is TRBJ2-1, the V gene TRBV24-1, with a weak D call TRBD2 (7 bases). This CDR3 spans 15 amino acids. Germline CDR1 is KGHDR and CDR2 is SFDVKD. V shed 3 bases and J shed 9 bases, with 17 bases lying between them. The DNA of the CDR3 is TGTGCCACCAGTGATACCGGGGAGGGGGAACGTGAGCAGTTCTTC. As protein: CATSDTGEGEREQFF.

The chain has TRBV6-5 and TRBJ1-2; 7 bases fit TRBD1. J gave up 7 bases and V 2 bases, and 4 bases lay outside the gene matches. Germline V gives CDR1 MNHEY, CDR2 SVGAGI. The CDR3 is 13 amino acids. CDR3 sequence reads: CASSYMTGLGYTF. For the CDR3, the DNA is TGTGCCAGCAGTTACATGACAGGGCTTGGCTACACCTTC.

J is TRBJ1-1 and V is TRBV5-8; D gene uncertain. CDR3 length equals 13 residues. Germline CDR1 reads SGHTS; CDR2 reads YDEGEE. V gave up 0 bases and J gave up 10 bases, with 13 bases separating them. The CDR3 sequence: CASSLARGFGAFF. CDR3 DNA: TGTGCCAGCAGCTTGGCCCGGGGATTCGGAGCTTTCTTT.

This clone was observed a single time. The V and J genes are TRBV4-1 and TRBJ2-7; the D gene is possibly TRBD1 (5 bases). V shed 0 bases and J shed 3 bases, with 21 bases lying between them. The CDR3 length is 18 residues. The V gene's germline CDR1 is MGHRA and CDR2 YSYEKL. The CDR3 nucleotides read TGCGCCAGCAGCCAAGAAGCGCGGCAGGCCCTGGGGCGCTACGAGCAGTACTTC. Protein: CASSQEARQALGRYEQYF.

The chain has TRBV18 and TRBJ2-5, with a weak D call TRBD2 (5 bases). Germline loops: CDR1 KGHSH, CDR2 LQKENI. Trimming removed 4 bases at V and 4 bases at J, with 10 bases between. The CDR3 has 13 residues. CDR3 amino acids: CASSQREGETQYF. The CDR3, as DNA: TGTGCCAGCTCACAACGGGAAGGAGAGACCCAGTACTTC.

The rearrangement links TRBV27 to TRBJ2-5; TRBD2 aligns across 12 bases. V was clipped by 5 bases and J by 4 bases; unmatched bases: 11. Germline CDR1 is MNHEY and CDR2 is SMNVEV (reference sequence). The CDR3 consists of 17 residues. The DNA of the CDR3 is TGTGCCAGCAGTCTCACTTCGACTAGCGGGGGCACAGAGACCCAGTACTTC. Residues: CASSLTSTSGGTETQYF.

This chain uses TRBV9 with TRBJ2-1; 9 bases match TRBD2. Germline CDR1 reads SGDLS; CDR2 reads YYNGEE. The J segment lost 8 bases and the V segment lost 3 bases, leaving 3 bases of the junction unmatched. CDR3 size: 13 residues. The CDR3 region has the DNA TGTGCCAGCAGCGAGGGACTAGCTTATGAGCAGTTCTTC. It is translated as CASSEGLAYEQFF.

J is TRBJ2-5 and V is TRBV19; possible D gene TRBD2, 6 bases. Germline values: CDR1 LNHDA, CDR2 SQIVND (reference sequence). V dropped 5 bases and J dropped 0 bases, with 16 bases sitting between them. The CDR3 is made up of 16 amino acids. CDR3 in DNA: TGTGCCAGTAGTTCCCGGGCGTTAGCGGACCAAGAGACCCAGTACTTC. It codes for CASSSRALADQETQYF.

This clone occurred a few times. The germline gene is not matched at one end of the junction; a read error may be the cause. The gene calls are TRBV5-4 and TRBJ2-2; a possible D gene is TRBD2 (5 bases). The germline V gene encodes CDR1 SGHNT and CDR2 YYREEE (reference sequence). The CDR3 length is 14 residues. In DNA form, the CDR3 reads TGTGCCAGCCGCTTGGGAACGCATACCGGGAAGCTGTTTTTT. Translated, it gives CASRLGTHTGKLFF.

A remark on this clone: Other DNA variants within this sample encode the same CDR3. This CDR3 is CASSLTGTDTQYF. The DNA for the CDR3 is TGTGCCAGCAGCTTAACGGGGACAGATACGCAGTATTTT. The chain employs TRBV7-9 and TRBJ2-3; perhaps TRBD2 as D (5 bases). V was pared by 2 bases and J by 3 bases, with 6 bases between. The CDR3 has 13 amino acids. The V gene's germline CDR1 is SEHNR and CDR2 FQNEAQ (reference sequence). The entire variable domain, with the rest obtained from reference TRBV7-9 and TRBJ2-3, is as follows: DTGVSQNPRHKITKRGQNVTFRCDPISEHNRLYWYRQTLGQGPEFLTYFQNEAQLEKSRLLSDRFSAERPKGSFSTLEIQRTEQGDSAMYLCASSLTGTDTQYFGPGTRLTVL.

The chain couples TRBV9 to TRBJ2-2, with D possibly being TRBD2 (6 bases). Germline values: CDR1 SGDLS, CDR2 YYNGEE. The germline V and J ends were trimmed by 3 bases and 5 bases, with 8 bases remaining between them. The CDR3 contains 13 residues. The CDR3: CASSEEGTGELFF. CDR3 nucleotide sequence: TGTGCCAGCAGCGAGGAGGGGACCGGGGAGCTGTTTTTT. Drawing the rest from reference TRBV9 and TRBJ2-2, the complete variable domain is DSGVTQTPKHLITATGQRVTLRCSPRSGDLSVYWYQQSLDQGLQFLIQYYNGEERAKGNILERFSAQQFPDLHSELNLSSLELGDSALYFCASSEEGTGELFFGEGSRLTVL.